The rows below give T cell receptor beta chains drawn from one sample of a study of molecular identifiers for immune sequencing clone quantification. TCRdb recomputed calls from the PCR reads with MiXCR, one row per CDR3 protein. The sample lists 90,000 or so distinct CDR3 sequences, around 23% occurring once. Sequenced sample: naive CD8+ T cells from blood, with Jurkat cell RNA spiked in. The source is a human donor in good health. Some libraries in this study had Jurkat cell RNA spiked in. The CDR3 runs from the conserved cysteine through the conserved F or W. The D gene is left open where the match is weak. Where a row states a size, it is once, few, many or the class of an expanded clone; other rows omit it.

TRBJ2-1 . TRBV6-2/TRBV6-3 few TGTGCCAGCAGGATGGGCGGCCAAAAGGACAATGAGCAGTTCTTC CASRMGGQKDNEQFF
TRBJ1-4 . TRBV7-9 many TGTGCCAGCAGCTACATACCTGGTCCACGGAGGGTGGATGACGAAAAACTGTTTTTT CASSYIPGPRRVDDEKLFF
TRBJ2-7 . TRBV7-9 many TGTGCCAGCAGCTCAACTAGCTTGGAGCAGTACTTC CASSSTSLEQYF
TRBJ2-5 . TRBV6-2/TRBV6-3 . TGTGCCAGCAGTCACCCGACCGACAGGATCCAAGAGACCCAGTACTTC CASSHPTDRIQETQYF
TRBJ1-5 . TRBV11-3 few TGTGCCGCAAGAGAAGTAACACGAAGGTACAATCAGCCCCAGCATTTT CAAREVTRRYNQPQHF
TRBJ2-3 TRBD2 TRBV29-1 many TGCAGCGTTATGCTAGCGGGGGAGGAAGATACGCAGTATTTT CSVMLAGEEDTQYF
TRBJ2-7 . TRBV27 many TGTGCCAGCAGTCCCCACTCGGCAGGCACGGAGCAGTACTTC CASSPHSAGTEQYF
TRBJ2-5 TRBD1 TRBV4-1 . TGCGCCAGCAGCCAGACAGGGGACGAGGAGACCCAGTACTTC CASSQTGDEETQYF
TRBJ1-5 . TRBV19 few TGTGCCAGTAGTATCCAGGGAATGAGTCAGCCCCAGCATTTT CASSIQGMSQPQHF
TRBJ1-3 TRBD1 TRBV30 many TGTGCCTGGAGTGTACTGGACAGGGGGCTCGGAAACACCATATATTTT CAWSVLDRGLGNTIYF
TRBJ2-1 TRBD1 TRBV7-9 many TGTGCCAGCAGCTTAGGGATAGGGGGCCATGGTGAGCAGTTCTTC CASSLGIGGHGEQFF
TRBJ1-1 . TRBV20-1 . TGCAGTGCTATTATCTACAGGGAAAGGAGCACTGAAGCTCTCTTT CSAIIYRERSTEALF
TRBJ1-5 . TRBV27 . TGTGCCAGCAGTCCCCCAGGGGAGGCTCAGCCCCAGCATTTT CASSPPGEAQPQHF
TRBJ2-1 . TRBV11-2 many TGTGCCAGCAGCTTAGACGGTCCAGGGGTAGATGAGCAGTTCTTC CASSLDGPGVDEQFF
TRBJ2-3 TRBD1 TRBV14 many TGTGCCAGCAGCCAATACCAGGGGGCAGGAGATACGCAGTATTTT CASSQYQGAGDTQYF
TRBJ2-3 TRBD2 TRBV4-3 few TGCGCCAGCAGCAGGGGGACTAGCGGGGAGGGAGATACGCAGTATTTT CASSRGTSGEGDTQYF
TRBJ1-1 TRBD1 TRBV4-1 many TGCGCCAGCAGCCCTACCGGACAGGGTTACTTGAGCACTGAAGCTTTCTTT CASSPTGQGYLSTEAFF